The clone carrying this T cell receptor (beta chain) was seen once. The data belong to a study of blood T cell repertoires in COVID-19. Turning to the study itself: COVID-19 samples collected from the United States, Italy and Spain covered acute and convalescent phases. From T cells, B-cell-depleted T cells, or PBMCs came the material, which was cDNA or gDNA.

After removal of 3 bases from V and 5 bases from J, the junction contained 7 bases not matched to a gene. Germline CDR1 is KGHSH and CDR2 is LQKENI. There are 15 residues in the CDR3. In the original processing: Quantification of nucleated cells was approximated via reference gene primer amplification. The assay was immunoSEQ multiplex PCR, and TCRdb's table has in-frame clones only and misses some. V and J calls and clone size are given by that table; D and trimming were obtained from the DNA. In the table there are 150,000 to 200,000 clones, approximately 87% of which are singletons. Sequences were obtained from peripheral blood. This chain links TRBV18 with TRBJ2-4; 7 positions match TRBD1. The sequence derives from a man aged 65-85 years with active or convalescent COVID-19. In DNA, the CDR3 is TGTGCCAGCTCACCCCACCCGGGGACAGAAAACATTCAGTACTTC. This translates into CASSPHPGTENIQYF.